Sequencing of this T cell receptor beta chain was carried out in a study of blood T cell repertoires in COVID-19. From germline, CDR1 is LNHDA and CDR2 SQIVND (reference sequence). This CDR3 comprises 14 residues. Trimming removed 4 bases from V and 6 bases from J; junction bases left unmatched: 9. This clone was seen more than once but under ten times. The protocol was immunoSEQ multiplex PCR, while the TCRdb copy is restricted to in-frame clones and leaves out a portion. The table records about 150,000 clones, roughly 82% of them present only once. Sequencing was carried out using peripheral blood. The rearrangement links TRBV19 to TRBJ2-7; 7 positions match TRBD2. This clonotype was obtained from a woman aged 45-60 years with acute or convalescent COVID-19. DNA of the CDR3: TGTGCCAGTAGTACTCGCGTCGGGAGGTCCGAGCAGTACTTC. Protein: CASSTRVGRSEQYF.